Shown below are 6 T cell receptor beta chains from a single sample sequenced in a study of identical twins. TCRdb re-analysed the 5' RACE reads in MiXCR, keeping a single row per CDR3 protein. The table records 450,000 to 650,000 distinct CDR3 sequences, roughly 9.9% of them present only once. These data also formed part of another study, on yellow fever vaccine responses in identical twins.

The sequencing sample was made of PBMCs. These receptors were obtained from a woman aged 18-30 years in good health.

This clonotype appeared many times. The chain employs TRBV20-1 and TRBJ2-1, with 8 bases fitting TRBD2. The CDR3 covers 12 residues. Germline CDR1 is DFQATT and CDR2 is SNEGSKA (reference sequence). The CDR3 DNA is TGCGCCATAGCGGGGAACTACAATGAGCAGTTCTTC. Protein: CAIAGNYNEQFF.

This rearrangement joins TRBV7-9 to TRBJ2-7; 7 positions match TRBD2. Trimming took 1 base from V and 1 from J; bases not matched to a gene: 7. The length of the CDR3 is 16 residues. CDR1 is SEHNR, CDR2 FQNEAQ, per germline (reference sequence). CDR3 DNA: TGTGCCAGCAGCTTAGTTGGGCTAGCGGATTCCTACGAGCAGTACTTC. This codes for CASSLVGLADSYEQYF.

This clonotype appeared many times. The chain has TRBV19 and TRBJ2-1, with 12 bases aligning to TRBD2. V gave up 8 bases and J gave up 8 bases; unmatched junction bases: 13. The CDR3 runs 16 residues. Germline CDR1 is LNHDA and CDR2 is SQIVND (reference sequence). The CDR3 loop reads CASRKSGLAGLDEQFF. CDR3 nucleotides: TGTGCCAGTCGAAAGTCCGGACTAGCGGGATTGGATGAGCAGTTCTTC.

Ten or more counts support this clonotype. The J gene is TRBJ2-3, the V gene TRBV27, with 7 nucleotides matching TRBD1. Germline CDR1 and CDR2: MNHEY and SMNVEV (reference sequence). After removal of 5 bases from V and 2 bases from J, the junction contained 4 bases not matched to a gene. The CDR3 has 14 amino acids. This CDR3 is CASSVTGHTDTQYF. CDR3 nucleotide sequence: TGTGCCAGCAGTGTGACAGGGCACACAGATACGCAGTATTTT.

This clonotype was detected many times. The chain carries TRBV11-2 and TRBJ2-3; D possibly uses TRBD1 or TRBD2 (5 bases each). Germline V gene data show CDR1 as SGHAT and CDR2 as FQNNGV. The CDR3 length is 13 residues. V lost 7 bases to trimming and J lost 10 bases, with 18 bases between them. CDR3 nucleotide sequence: TGTGCCAGCATGTCATCCGGGACCCCGGCGCAGTATTTT. This codes for CASMSSGTPAQYF.

At least ten counts were recorded for this clonotype. This chain connects TRBV20-1 to TRBJ2-7; the D gene could be TRBD1 or TRBD2 (5 bases each). Trimming removed 4 bases from V and 0 bases from J, with 16 bases in between. The CDR3 runs 15 residues. CDR1 DFQATT and CDR2 SNEGSKA come from the germline V gene (reference sequence). The CDR3 loop is CSATGDGRSSYEQYF. CDR3 sequence (DNA): TGCAGTGCTACCGGGGACGGTCGGAGCTCCTACGAGCAGTACTTC.